This T cell receptor beta chain was observed in a study of cytomegalovirus exposure and HLA in healthy donors (dated by TCRdb to 2015 to 2018). Describing the broader study: In an earlier analysis of 587 of the donors, 250 to 300 Gb of sequence data and 100 million or so unique TCR beta sequences from roughly 180 million T cells were reported. About five DR-DQ haplotypes were treated as single units for association and clustering because of strong linkage in the cohort. All discovery cohort repertoires had been generated using a single sequencing platform. Across approximately 400 genotyped donors of the cohort, an average of about 240,000 unique TCR beta nucleotide sequences per donor were sequenced, and roughly 20% of those sequences were non-productive. The number of typed donors differed by locus: roughly 629-630 for A, B, C, DRB1 and DQB1; 500 to 550 for DQA1; approximately 600 for DPA1; and some 430 for DPB1. Besides the first cohort of roughly 700 subjects, a separate validation cohort made up of about 120 different subjects was used. An early release covering more than 500 HLA-typed donors comprised approximately 300 gigabases of sequencing data and tens of millions of unique TCR sequences. To study patterns of TCR occurrence, a later analysis re-analyzed previously published TCR beta repertoires from 500 to 850 donors and added high-resolution HLA genotyping. The study profiled the T cell repertoires of more than 500 subjects by immunosequencing and related them to cytomegalovirus serostatus. Donor age, sex, ethnicity and CMV serostatus were collected together with the repertoire data. The study aimed to test whether cataloging public T cell receptors could reveal signatures of past pathogen exposure. An earlier analysis of some 500 of the donors applied high-throughput TCR beta sequencing to assess whether each TCR beta V gene segment acted as functional or pseudogenic. In the later analysis, no new phenotypic data were used to find candidate immune exposures; instead, reliance was placed on TCR beta sequences and their occurrence across donors. Of the roughly 430 genotyped donors, roughly 80% fell in the genetic ancestry cluster associated with self-reported Caucasian donors. Class I and class II HLA loci were covered by the typing at four-digit resolution. The study combined high-throughput TCR immunosequencing, statistical association of individual TCRs with disease status, and machine learning to predict cytomegalovirus infection status. In a later genetic analysis, genome-wide SNP genotypes for 398 of the 666 donors were used, and that subset was treated as a discovery cohort.

The cohort was made up of approximately 700 healthy bone marrow donors. At the time of sampling, every cohort member was nominally healthy, though immune exposures that went unrecorded were likely present. The donor was CMV seropositive and belonged to the group of 250 to 350 seropositive cohort members. A peripheral blood sample was provided by each donor, and peripheral blood mononuclear cells were used for TCR beta sequencing. Genomic DNA was extracted from the blood cell samples with the Qiagen DNeasy Blood Extraction Kit. Points the paper makes about the study in general: Strong co-occurrence of HLA alleles, especially DR and DQ, made assigning TCR associations to individual alleles difficult. Some IMGT-functional V segments, including TRBV6-2 and TRBV6-3, could not be distinguished by the 87-base-pair reads and were therefore excluded. In the study, 150 to 200 TCR beta chains were listed as associated with cytomegalovirus. According to a later genetic analysis, donors in an Asian-associated ancestry cluster had fewer N-insertions in productive TCRs than the approximately 700-donor mean. Most TCR sequences were seen in very few donors, while some public TCRs were found in many individuals. Compared with equally common non-associated chains, HLA-associated TCR beta chains in a later analysis were more clonally expanded and had lower generation probabilities. Most CMV-associated TCR beta chains appeared to be HLA-restricted in a later analysis, and the HLA associations seemed to be driven largely by CMV exposure. Because some donors lacked HLA typing at each locus, the association tests relied only on the typed subset. Three of the identified cytomegalovirus-associated TCR beta chains were confirmed in vitro to be specific for cytomegalovirus antigens. Correlated functional status among segregating V segments might reflect linkage disequilibrium, but an unknown experimental factor could not be ruled out. Broadly in line with IMGT annotations, most TCR beta V segments showed up in productive rearrangements about 87% or about 30% of the time in an earlier analysis of several hundred of the donors. A cluster of highly shared sequence variants was judged likely to be a technical artifact of the sequencing pipeline. In a later analysis, 16,951 TCR beta sequences were associated with specific HLA alleles at a false discovery rate of 0.05. The earlier analysis of 587 of the donors excluded approximately 17 rarely observed V segments, including chromosome 9 orphons, because counts were too low. Roughly uniform sequencing depth across donors was assumed in presence/absence analyses, although this assumption may not hold. The classifier was reported to diagnose cytomegalovirus status with high specificity and sensitivity in both the original and validation cohorts. A later analysis reported that several top co-occurrence clusters appeared linked to parvovirus B19, influenza, CMV and Epstein-Barr virus. An association between a missense DCLRE1C variant and V-gene and J-gene trimming of TCR beta chains was found in a later genetic analysis and replicated in an independent cohort. In a later analysis, the rate of TCR association differed among HLA loci, with DRB1 alleles having the most associated TCRs and HLA-C alleles having the fewest. According to the authors, the approach could potentially be generalized to other disease states and immunological phenotypes. Only TCR beta chains were sequenced in this cohort, and the absence of alpha or paired-chain data limited detectable features. For the cohort, immune exposure information was limited to CMV serostatus. A further reported finding was that TCR beta sequences accurately predicted the HLA-A and HLA-B alleles for most subjects in the first cohort.

The library was built by means of the immunoSEQ multiplex PCR assay. A mixture of 60 forward primers for TCR Vbeta segments and 13 reverse primers for TCR Jbeta segments was used in the multiplex PCR. The CDR3 region of rearranged TCR beta genes was amplified from genomic DNA with a multiplex PCR assay. On the Illumina HiSeq System, the amplified TCR beta libraries were sequenced as 87-base-pair reads. Per the source publication's procedure: A later analysis counted approximately 76 million unique TCR beta chains across the 666 repertoires, and about 10 million of these chains were shared by at least two donors. A nearest-neighbor algorithm error-corrected the raw reads and collapsed the reads into unique sequences, merging closely related sequences to remove PCR and sequencing errors. To assign V, D and J gene segments, CDR3 sequences were aligned to IMGT reference sequences. For a sequence to be retained, a match of at least six nucleotides was required to both a V gene segment and a J gene segment. A rearrangement was called productive if the CDR3 had no stop codons and remained in frame with V and J, and every other rearrangement was called non-productive. CDR3 was defined by IMGT convention, running from the second conserved V-encoded cysteine to the conserved J-encoded phenylalanine. In an earlier analysis of 587 of the donors, sequences lacking an unambiguous match to a single V gene segment were excluded. In an earlier analysis of 587 of the donors, a V segment was called functional when productive rearrangements were above 56.7%, and segregating when the standard deviation between donors exceeded 5%. To diagnose cytomegalovirus status from the catalog of TCR beta chain sequences, a statistical classification framework was built. In a later analysis, V and J genes were assigned by comparing TCR nucleotide sequences against IMGT/GENE-DB human TR gene sequences. Using the TCRdist pipeline, a later analysis assigned CDR3 sequences along with most-parsimonious VDJ recombination scenarios. In a later analysis, every TCR beta chain was defined by the combination of its CDR3 amino acid sequence and its V-gene family, and reads without a unique V-gene family were dropped. To address suspected cross-contamination and a sequencing artifact, a later analysis removed 592 highly shared, low-generation-probability nucleotide sequences. A later analysis calculated a clonal expansion index for each public chain from normalized within-repertoire ranks of inferred template counts. Generation probabilities in a later analysis came from a VDJ recombination model fitted to out-of-frame rearrangements, and those results were checked against IGoR. In a later analysis, TCR-TCR, TCR-HLA and TCR-CMV co-occurrence was scored with hypergeometric tests, and a repertoire-size bias correction was applied to TCR pairs. To estimate false discovery rates, a later analysis permuted the HLA or CMV assignments 20 times. In a later analysis, co-occurring TCRs were grouped using DBSCAN, and TCRdist sequence similarity was added for clustering within HLA-allele-positive subsets. Repertoires with fewer than 30,000 or more than 120,000 public chains were left out of co-occurrence clustering, as were about 5 repertoires with anomalous nucleotide sharing. The table was pulled from immuneACCESS by TCRdb, which kept in-frame rearrangements only. Such tables lose some clones; where checked, under half of the loss comes from unresolved V genes, and the rest has no known cause. That table gives V, J and clone size, and the DNA gave D and trimming. The sample profile shows roughly 120,000 clones; less than 85% of them were found once. The ten largest clonotypes hold more than 15% of the sample.

The trim is 0 bases for V and 0 bases for J, with a gap of 10 bases between the germline ends. The CDR3 runs 15 amino acids, cysteine and phenylalanine included. Left in the record is the CDR3 DNA by itself, 45 bases read in frame from the first base. Based on the germline V gene, the CDR1 and CDR2 sequences are SQVTM and ANQGSEA. As to this clone: The antigen it recognizes is unknown. Base quality data are lacking; no much larger clone is found one base away.

The sequence links TRBV29-1 to TRBJ2-3; the D segment could be TRBD1, given 6 matching bases. This sequence was found in a man aged 45-65 years in good health and CMV-seropositive. Sequenced: PBMCs. The DNA reads TGCAGCGTTGAAGATAGGGACATTAGCACAGATACGCAGTATTTT. Translated, it reads CSVEDRDISTDTQYF.